This T cell receptor (beta chain) was retrieved from a study of control samples from healthy donors and cancer patients. The table lists this clone with a few counts. Losses at the gene ends were 2 bases for V and 3 bases for J; bases not matched to a gene: 3. The CDR3 extends over 14 amino acids. The germline gives CDR1 SGHTA, CDR2 FQGNSA. Sequencing was performed with immunoSEQ multiplex PCR; in TCRdb, only in-frame clones are kept and a portion is missing. The sample lists some 90,000 clones, around nine tenths occurring once. The sequenced material came from blood. The clonotype comes from a woman aged 55 to 70 in good health. The chain recombines TRBV7-2 with TRBJ1-1; TRBD1 aligns across 7 bases. This CDR3 is CASSLRDSHTEAFF. CDR3 coding DNA: TGTGCCAGCAGCTTAAGGGACAGCCACACTGAAGCTTTCTTT.